These T cell receptor beta chains were read from a single sample in a study of cytomegalovirus exposure and HLA in healthy donors. Clones were read by immunoSEQ multiplex PCR, and TCRdb kept only the in-frame ones, dropping some. The table includes approximately 160,000 clones, about four fifths detected once. The sequenced sample consisted of PBMCs. These receptors all come from a woman aged 45-59 years in good health and CMV-seropositive. CDR3s include the opening cysteine and the closing phenylalanine or tryptophan. A D gene is named only where the DNA matches it firmly. Clone size appears in some rows only: once, few, many, or a class for an expanded clone.

j_call v_call d_call clone_size cdr3_nt cdr3_aa
TRBJ2-7 TRBV7-2 - - TGTGCCAGCAGCCAGGCAGGGGTTTTTTACGAGCAGTACTTC CASSQAGVFYEQYF
TRBJ2-4 TRBV28 TRBD2 - TGTGCCAGCAGTTTATCGCGGGGGGCAGTCTTGTACTTC CASSLSRGAVLYF
TRBJ2-7 TRBV15 TRBD2 once TGTGCCACCAGCAGAGATCGACTAGCGGGAGTCGAGCAGTACTTC CATSRDRLAGVEQYF
TRBJ2-2 TRBV7-2 - - TGTGCCAGCAGCTTAGAGGTGGGGAGGATTACCGGGGAGCTGTTTTTT CASSLEVGRITGELFF
TRBJ1-4 TRBV4-2 - - TGTGCCAGCAGCCAAGAGGGGGGGACGCCTAATGAAAAACTGTTTTTT CASSQEGGTPNEKLFF
TRBJ2-5 TRBV27 TRBD1 few TGTGCCAGCAGGCAGGGACAGGGGGCGTTTGAGACCCAGTACTTC CASRQGQGAFETQYF
TRBJ2-1 TRBV2 - - TGTGCCAGCAACTTCGGCGGGTCCTACAATGAGCAGTTCTTC CASNFGGSYNEQFF
TRBJ2-2 TRBV14 TRBD2 - TGTGCCAGCAGCCTACTAGCGGGACTTAACACCGGGGAGCTGTTTTTT CASSLLAGLNTGELFF
TRBJ1-2 TRBV27 - - TGTGCCAGCAGTTTAGCGGGGGTGGGACATGGCTACACCTTC CASSLAGVGHGYTF
TRBJ2-2 TRBV27 - - TGTGCCAGCAGTAAACGAGCGGGTGACGGGGAGCTGTTTTTT CASSKRAGDGELFF
TRBJ2-6 TRBV9 TRBD1 few TGTGCCAGCAGCGTCCAAGGGACAGGGTTAGGGGCCAACGTCCTGACTTTC CASSVQGTGLGANVLTF
TRBJ1-2 TRBV10-3 - - TGTGCCATCAGTGAGAAGCACTATGGCTACACCTTC CAISEKHYGYTF
TRBJ2-2 TRBV2 - - TGTGCCAGCAGCCTTGACTCATATTTGGCCGGGGAGCTGTTTTTT CASSLDSYLAGELFF
TRBJ2-7 TRBV4-2 - few TGTGCCAGCAGCCAAGATACACAGGGCTACGAGCAGTACTTC CASSQDTQGYEQYF
TRBJ1-2 TRBV28 - - TGTGCCAGCAGGTCTACAGGCTACTATGGCTACACCTTC CASRSTGYYGYTF
TRBJ2-5 TRBV7-2 TRBD2 - TGTGCCAGCAGCTTAGTGACTAGCGGGAGGGAGACCCAGTACTTC CASSLVTSGRETQYF
TRBJ1-2 TRBV7-3 - - TGTGCCAGCAGCCCACGGGTCCAGGGGAACTATGGCTACACCTTC CASSPRVQGNYGYTF
TRBJ1-1 TRBV28 - - TGTGCCAGCAGTTTTATAACTGAAGCTTTCTTT CASSFITEAFF
TRBJ2-1 TRBV7-9 TRBD2 - TGTGCCAGCAGCTTAGTTTATGGGACTAGCGGGTACAATGAGCAGTTCTTC CASSLVYGTSGYNEQFF
TRBJ1-1 TRBV19 - - TGTGCCAGTAGTTTACGGACAGTAACTAACACTGAAGCTTTCTTT CASSLRTVTNTEAFF
TRBJ1-1 TRBV18 - - TGTGCCAGCTCACCCGACAGGATGAACACTGAAGCTTTCTTT CASSPDRMNTEAFF
TRBJ2-6 TRBV5-4 - - TGTGCCAGCAGCTCCCGTTACTCTGGGGCCAACGTCCTGACTTTC CASSSRYSGANVLTF
TRBJ2-7 TRBV27 TRBD1 - TGTGCCAGCAGTTTAGGGGGACAGGGTTACGAGCAGTACTTC CASSLGGQGYEQYF
TRBJ2-5 TRBV15 - once TGTGCCACCAGCAGACATCAAGAGACCCAGTACTTC CATSRHQETQYF
TRBJ1-1 TRBV28 - - TGTGCCATCTCAAGTCGGACTGAAGCTTTCTTT CAISSRTEAFF
TRBJ2-7 TRBV7-8 - once TGTGCCAGCAGCAGCGGACGGAGAGGCGAGCAGTACTTC CASSSGRRGEQYF
TRBJ1-2 TRBV28 TRBD1 - TGTGCCACCACGGACAGGATTTATGGCTACACCTTC CATTDRIYGYTF
TRBJ2-1 TRBV7-2 TRBD2 - TGTGCCAGCAGCTTACCATCGGGAGGTCTGAATGAGCAGTTCTTC CASSLPSGGLNEQFF
TRBJ1-1 TRBV19 - - TGTGCCAGTAGTATCGGAGAACAGGGGAACACTGAAGCTTTCTTT CASSIGEQGNTEAFF